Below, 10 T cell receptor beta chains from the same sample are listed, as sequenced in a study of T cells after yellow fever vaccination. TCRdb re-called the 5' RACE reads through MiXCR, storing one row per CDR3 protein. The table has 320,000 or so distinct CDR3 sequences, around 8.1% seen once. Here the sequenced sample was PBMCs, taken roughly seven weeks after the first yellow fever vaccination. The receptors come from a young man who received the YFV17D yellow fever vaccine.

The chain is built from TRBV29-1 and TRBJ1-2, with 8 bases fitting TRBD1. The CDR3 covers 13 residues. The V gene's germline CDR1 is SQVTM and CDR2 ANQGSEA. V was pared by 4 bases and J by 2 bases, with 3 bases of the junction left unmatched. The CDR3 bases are TGCAGCGTTGTTCCAGGGGGCAACTATGGCTACACCTTC. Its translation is CSVVPGGNYGYTF.

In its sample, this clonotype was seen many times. The chain's CDR3 is CASSLITSGGTDTQYF. CDR3 DNA sequence: TGTGCCAGCAGCTTAATAACGAGCGGGGGGACAGATACGCAGTATTTT. This sequence joins TRBV7-6 and TRBJ2-3, with TRBD2 matching over 9 bases. V gave up 2 bases and J gave up 3 bases; unmatched junction bases: 6. From germline, CDR1 is SGHVS and CDR2 FNYEAQ. The CDR3 runs to 16 residues.

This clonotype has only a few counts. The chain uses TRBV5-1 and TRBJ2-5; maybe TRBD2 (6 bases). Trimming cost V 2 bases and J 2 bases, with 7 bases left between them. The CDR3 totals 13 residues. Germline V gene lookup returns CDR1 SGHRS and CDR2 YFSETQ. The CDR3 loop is CASSFAGQETQYF. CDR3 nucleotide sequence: TGCGCCAGCAGCTTCGCGGGGCAAGAGACCCAGTACTTC.

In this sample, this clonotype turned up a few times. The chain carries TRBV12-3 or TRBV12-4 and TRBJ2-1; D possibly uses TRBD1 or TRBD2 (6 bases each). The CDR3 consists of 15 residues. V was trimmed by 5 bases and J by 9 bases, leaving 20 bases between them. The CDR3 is CASSLFRGGRGEQFF. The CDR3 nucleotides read TGTGCCAGCAGTCTCTTCCGAGGGGGGCGGGGTGAGCAGTTCTTC.

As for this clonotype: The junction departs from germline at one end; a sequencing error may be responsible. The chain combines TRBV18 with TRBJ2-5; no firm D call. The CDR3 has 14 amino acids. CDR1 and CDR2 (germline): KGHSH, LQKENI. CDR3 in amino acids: CASSPPSPVDTPYF. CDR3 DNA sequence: TGTGCCAGCTCACCCCCCTCACCAGTAGATACCCCGTACTTC.

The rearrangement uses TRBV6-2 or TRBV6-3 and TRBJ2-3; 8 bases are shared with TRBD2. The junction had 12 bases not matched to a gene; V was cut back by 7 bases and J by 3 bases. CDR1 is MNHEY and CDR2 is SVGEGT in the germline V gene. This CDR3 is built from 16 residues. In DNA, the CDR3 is TGTGCCAGCACTCTGGAGCTGTCTAGCGGGACAGATACGCAGTATTTT. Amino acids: CASTLELSSGTDTQYF.

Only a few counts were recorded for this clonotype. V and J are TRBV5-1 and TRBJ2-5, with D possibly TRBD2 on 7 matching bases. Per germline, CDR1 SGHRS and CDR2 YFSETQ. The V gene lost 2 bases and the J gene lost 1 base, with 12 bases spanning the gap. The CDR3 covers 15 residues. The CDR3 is CASSFFGGRQETQYF. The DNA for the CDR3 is TGCGCCAGCAGCTTCTTCGGGGGGCGCCAAGAGACCCAGTACTTC.

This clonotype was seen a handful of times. The DNA for the CDR3 is TGTGCCAGCAGCGGGGGGAAGGGAGGCAATGAGCAGTTCTTC. Translated: CASSGGKGGNEQFF. This chain links TRBV9 with TRBJ2-1; possibly TRBD2 for D (6 bases). With 3 bases removed from V and 6 bases from J, the gap between germline ends came to 13 bases. This CDR3 is built from 14 residues. Germline CDR1 and CDR2: SGDLS and YYNGEE.

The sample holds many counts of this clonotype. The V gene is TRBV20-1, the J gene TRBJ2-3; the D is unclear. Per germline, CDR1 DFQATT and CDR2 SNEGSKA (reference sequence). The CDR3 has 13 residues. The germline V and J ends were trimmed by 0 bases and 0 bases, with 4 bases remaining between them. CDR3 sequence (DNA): TGCAGTGCTAGAGATATCAGCACAGATACGCAGTATTTT. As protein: CSARDISTDTQYF.

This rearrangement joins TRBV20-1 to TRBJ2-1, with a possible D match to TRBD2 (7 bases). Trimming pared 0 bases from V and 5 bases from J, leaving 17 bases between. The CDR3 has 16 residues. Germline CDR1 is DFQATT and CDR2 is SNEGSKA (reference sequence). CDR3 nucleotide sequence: TGCAGTGCTAGAGATTATGAACGGGGGGCTAACAATGAGCAGTTCTTC. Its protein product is CSARDYERGANNEQFF.